This entry lists 8 T cell receptor beta chains sequenced from one sample in a study of blood T cell repertoires in COVID-19. Sequencing used immunoSEQ multiplex PCR; TCRdb keeps in-frame clones, though not all of them. The repertoire consists of 95,000 to 120,000 clones, with roughly 84% occurring once and the leading ten covering roughly 8%. Sequencing was carried out using peripheral blood. Receptor source: a woman between 40 and 50 years old with acute or convalescent COVID-19.

The chain combines TRBV7-2 with TRBJ2-7; 7 nucleotides align to TRBD1. In germline, CDR1 is SGHTA, CDR2 FQGNSA. The V and J ends lost 5 bases and 4 bases, in that order; junction bases with no gene match: 5. The CDR3 covers 13 residues. CDR3 nucleotide sequence: TGTGCCAGCAGCCCGGGACAGCGATACGAGCAGTACTTC. Translation: CASSPGQRYEQYF.

This chain joins TRBV30 and TRBJ1-5; D is unresolved. V lost 3 bases and J 6 bases, leaving 15 bases between the germline ends. The CDR3 is 14 residues long. Germline CDR1 and CDR2: GTSNPN and SVGIG (reference sequence). CDR3 bases: TGTGCCTGGAGGCCCCTTGGGGAGGGTCAGCCCCAGCATTTT. Its protein is CAWRPLGEGQPQHF. The full variable domain, its missing parts supplied by reference TRBV30 and TRBJ1-5, is SQTIHQWPATLVQPVGSPLSLECTVEGTSNPNLYWYRQAAGRGLQLLFYSVGIGQISSEVPQNLSASRPQDRQFILSSKKLLLSDSGFYLCAWRPLGEGQPQHFGDGTRLSIL.

This chain joins TRBV2 and TRBJ1-6; no definite D call. Trimming removed 9 bases from V and 7 bases from J, with 16 bases in between. Germline values: CDR1 SNHLY, CDR2 FYNNEI. This CDR3 contains 14 residues. The CDR3 protein is CASFTGDWNSPLHF. As DNA, the CDR3 is TGTGCCAGTTTTACCGGGGATTGGAATTCACCCCTCCACTTT.

The chain is built from TRBV11-3 and TRBJ1-6, with D possibly being TRBD1 (6 bases). Per the germline V gene, CDR1 is SGHNT and CDR2 is YENEEA. V lost 5 bases and J 0 bases, leaving 8 bases between the germline ends. The CDR3 covers 15 residues. CDR3 sequence reads: CASSTRGSYNSPLHF. CDR3 sequence (DNA): TGTGCCAGCAGCACCAGGGGCTCCTATAATTCACCCCTCCACTTT.

V and J are TRBV7-8 and TRBJ1-5; D remains ambiguous. Germline V CDR1 and CDR2: SGHVS, FQNEAQ. The V and J ends lost 4 bases and 7 bases respectively, with 11 bases between them. CDR3 length equals 13 residues. In DNA, the CDR3 is TGTGCCAGCAGCTCGACATTTCTACAGCCCCAGCATTTT. Translating it yields CASSSTFLQPQHF.

The rearrangement uses TRBV9 and TRBJ2-5; D is possibly TRBD2 (7 bases). V lost 4 bases, J lost 2 bases, and 27 bases lay in between. The germline CDR1 and CDR2 sequences are SGDLS and YYNGEE. The CDR3 loop spans 19 amino acids. CDR3 in amino acids: CASSPRDRGGAVRQETQYF. The CDR3 DNA reads TGTGCCAGCAGCCCCCGAGATCGAGGGGGGGCAGTAAGACAAGAGACCCAGTACTTC.

The chain combines TRBV27 with TRBJ2-7; D is unclear. The ends were cut back, 5 bases at V and 0 bases at J, with 11 bases in the middle. The CDR3 sequence is 14 residues long. Looked up from germline, CDR1 is MNHEY and CDR2 is SMNVEV (reference sequence). CDR3 DNA: TGTGCCAGCAGTCCAAAACAAAGCTCCTACGAGCAGTACTTC. The encoded protein is CASSPKQSSYEQYF.

The table lists this clone with a count of one. The chain employs TRBV29-1 and TRBJ2-3; tentatively, D is TRBD2 (7 bases). Germline CDR1 SQVTM, CDR2 ANQGSEA. The V gene lost 0 bases and the J gene lost 1 base, with 14 bases spanning the gap. The CDR3 covers 16 residues. The CDR3 sequence: CSVEDPGRGRTDTQYF. The CDR3 nucleotides read TGCAGCGTTGAAGACCCGGGGCGGGGGCGCACAGATACGCAGTATTTT.